Listed here are 26 T cell receptor beta chains from one sample, sequenced in a study of CXCR3-negative and CXCR3-positive naive CD8 T cells. The libraries of TRB cDNA were prepared using 5' RACE with UMI labels. Following a re-call of the 5' RACE reads, TCRdb has one entry per CDR3 protein and lacks DNA. Here the sample table reports approximately 66,000 distinct CDR3 sequences. The sample was naive CXCR3- CD8+ T cells from blood. Documented subset: CD45RO-CCR7+CD27+CD95- naive CD8+ T cells lacking CXCR3 (TNR3-). These receptors originate from a human donor in good health. Some clones in this sample may be carry-over from other donors' samples.

The chain has TRBV11-2 and TRBJ2-5; absent DNA, TCRdb's TRBD1 call cannot be checked. Germline assignment: CDR1 SGHAT and CDR2 FQNNGV. The CDR3 extends over 15 amino acids. CDR3 in amino acids: CASSLVGGWVETQYF.

V and J are TRBV7-9 and TRBJ1-2; TCRdb picks TRBD1, but there is no DNA to check that call. The CDR3 loop spans 17 amino acids. Germline V CDR1 and CDR2: SEHNR, FQNEAQ (reference sequence). The CDR3 here is CASSFIPGTGINYGYTF.

This chain uses TRBV20-1 with TRBJ1-6; TCRdb's D call of TRBD1 is untestable without DNA. The CDR3 is 15 amino acids. The V gene's germline CDR1 is DFQATT and CDR2 SNEGSKA (reference sequence). This chain's CDR3 is CSARDLGGLGSPLHF.

This chain joins TRBV28 and TRBJ2-6. The CDR3 length is 16 residues. Germline CDR1 reads MDHEN; CDR2 reads SYDVKM. The CDR3 loop is CASSWVKGSGANVLTF.

The chain couples TRBV7-6 to TRBJ1-2; there is no DNA to check the TCRdb D call of TRBD1. CDR3 length equals 14 residues. Germline CDR1 reads SGHVS; CDR2 reads FNYEAQ. CDR3 sequence reads: CASSPTPGSDGYTF.

The chain carries TRBV7-6 and TRBJ2-7; the D call of TRBD1 rests on TCRdb alone, since no DNA is present to check it. CDR1 and CDR2 from the germline V gene are SGHVS and FNYEAQ. There are 14 residues in the CDR3. CDR3 residues: CASSLTGGRDEQYF.

V usage is TRBV5-1 and J usage is TRBJ2-2; checking the TCRdb D call of TRBD2 is not possible without DNA. The CDR3 is 16 amino acids. Germline loops: CDR1 SGHRS, CDR2 YFSETQ. The CDR3 region is CASSLGLAGYTGELFF.

This chain uses TRBV4-3 with TRBJ2-7; there is no DNA to check the TCRdb D call of TRBD2. Per germline, CDR1 LGHNA and CDR2 YSLEER. CDR3 length: 15 amino acids. CDR3 in amino acids: CASSQAGTSGYEQYF.

This rearrangement joins TRBV19 to TRBJ1-5; TCRdb indicates TRBD1, and absent DNA this call remains unverified. CDR3 length: 15 residues. Germline V CDR1 and CDR2: LNHDA, SQIVND (reference sequence). CDR3 protein: CATRPRTGGNQPQHF.

V gene TRBV28 combines with J gene TRBJ2-7; TCRdb returns TRBD1, unconfirmable since there is no DNA. Germline V gene data show CDR1 as MDHEN and CDR2 as SYDVKM. The CDR3 contains 11 residues. CDR3 amino acids: CASSLDRAEYF.

This chain links TRBV27 with TRBJ1-1. Germline values: CDR1 MNHEY, CDR2 SMNVEV (reference sequence). This CDR3 comprises 14 residues. Here the CDR3 reads CASSLLGGNTEAFF.

V and J are TRBV7-7 and TRBJ2-2; TCRdb lists TRBD1, though no DNA is available to test this call. This CDR3 is 15 amino acids long. CDR1 and CDR2 from the germline V gene are SSHAT and FNYEAQ (reference sequence). The CDR3 reads CASSLEWGNTGELFF.

The CDR3 loop reads CASSILAGTYNEQFF. The chain has TRBV19 and TRBJ2-1; the D gene TCRdb calls, TRBD2, cannot be checked with no DNA. The V gene's germline CDR1 is LNHDA and CDR2 SQIVND (reference sequence). This CDR3 has 15 residues. Drawing the rest from reference TRBV19 and TRBJ2-1, the complete variable domain is DGGITQSPKYLFRKEGQNVTLSCEQNLNHDAMYWYRQDPGQGLRLIYYSQIVNDFQKGDIAEGYSVSREKKESFPLTVTSAQKNPTAFYLCASSILAGTYNEQFFGPGTRLTVL.

The chain has TRBV7-9 and TRBJ2-2; checking the TCRdb D call of TRBD1 is not possible without DNA. Germline V lookup: CDR1 SEHNR, CDR2 FQNEAQ (reference sequence). The CDR3 sequence is 15 residues long. This CDR3 is CASSFLQGSTGELFF.

The chain links TRBV7-8 to TRBJ2-7. Germline V gene lookup returns CDR1 SGHVS and CDR2 FQNEAQ. The CDR3 contains 13 residues. CDR3 sequence: CASSLASSSEQYF.

The chain recombines TRBV29-1 with TRBJ2-5; checking the TCRdb D call of TRBD2 is not possible without DNA. Germline-derived CDR1 and CDR2 are SQVTM and ANQGSEA. This CDR3 is 19 amino acids long. The CDR3 protein is CSVPRNPISERGGPGTQYF.

The chain couples TRBV20-1 to TRBJ2-7; TCRdb proposes TRBD1, but this gene call is untestable without DNA. The CDR3 runs to 14 residues. The germline gives CDR1 DFQATT, CDR2 SNEGSKA (reference sequence). This CDR3 is CSALDRGNSYEQYF.

The genes are TRBV20-1 and TRBJ2-7; TCRdb lists TRBD1, though no DNA is available to test this call. The CDR3 runs 14 residues. CDR1 is DFQATT, CDR2 SNEGSKA, per germline (reference sequence). The chain's CDR3 is CSAEGRELGYEQYF.

The chain joins TRBV15 to TRBJ1-3. Germline V gene lookup returns CDR1 LNHNV and CDR2 YYDKDF (reference sequence). This CDR3 region has 15 residues. The CDR3 reads CATSTITRHGNTIYF.

The CDR3 is CASSQDQSWVTGVQETQYF. The chain combines TRBV4-3 with TRBJ2-5; TCRdb designates TRBD1, a call that cannot be tested without DNA. The V gene's germline CDR1 is LGHNA and CDR2 YSLEER. This CDR3 is 19 amino acids long.

The V gene is TRBV28, the J gene TRBJ1-1. In germline, CDR1 is MDHEN, CDR2 SYDVKM. The CDR3 consists of 12 residues. The CDR3: CASSLGKTEAFF.

The J gene is TRBJ2-7, the V gene TRBV20-1; there is no DNA to check the TCRdb D call of TRBD1. This CDR3 is 14 amino acids long. Germline CDR1 and CDR2: DFQATT and SNEGSKA (reference sequence). CDR3 region: CSARDEGEGDEQYF.

The chain is built from TRBV12-3 or TRBV12-4 and TRBJ1-5; with no DNA, the TCRdb D assignment of TRBD1 cannot be verified. The CDR3 loop spans 14 amino acids. The CDR3 here is CASSLPGGNQPQHF.

The V gene is TRBV29-1, the J gene TRBJ2-3; TCRdb's assignment of TRBD1 cannot be checked, as there is no DNA. The CDR3 loop spans 15 amino acids. The germline gives CDR1 SQVTM, CDR2 ANQGSEA. CDR3 sequence reads: CSVATGSPSTDTQYF.

CDR3 in amino acids: CASSEQGESADTQYF. The chain employs TRBV6-4 and TRBJ2-3; checking the TCRdb D call of TRBD1 is not possible without DNA. The CDR3 runs 15 residues. Germline assignment: CDR1 MRHNA and CDR2 SNTAGT.

V is TRBV4-1 and J is TRBJ2-2. CDR1 and CDR2 from the germline V gene are MGHRA and YSYEKL. The CDR3 extends over 14 amino acids. CDR3 sequence reads: CASSNRGNTGELFF.